This T cell receptor (beta chain) originates from a study of a mutant IDH1 vaccine in newly diagnosed glioma. Study details: Vaccination was launched 4-6 weeks after radiotherapy alone, or with temozolomide cycles. Patients under treatment included about 60% males and about 38% females and had a mean age of approximately 44 years. Most patients had radiochemotherapy with temozolomide before enrollment; others had one alone.

Indicated time point: week 5, during vaccination. Topical imiquimod was applied with each vaccine dose, which held 300 ug of mutant IDH1 20-mer peptide. Every donor had a new WHO grade 3 or 4 astrocytoma that was IDH1-mutant, with loss of nuclear ATRX. The protocol was immunoSEQ multiplex PCR, while the TCRdb copy is restricted to in-frame clones and leaves out a portion. The table lists over 45,000 clones, approximately 80% of them singletons. As for this clone: The antigen is unknown.

The CDR3 has 18 amino acids. The V and J ends lost 4 bases and 4 bases, in that order; junction bases with no gene match: 14. Germline CDR1 reads MGHRA; CDR2 reads YSYEKL. The J gene is TRBJ2-3, the V gene TRBV4-1, with TRBD2 matching over 10 bases. This clonotype was obtained from a man aged 25 to 40 with glioma. The sequencing used PBMCs, collected from a glioma patient whose treatment included an IDH1 peptide vaccine. CDR3 DNA: TGCGCCAGCAGCCTCGTCCCCTCAAGCGGGGGGGCCCCAGATACGCAGTATTTT. It yields the protein CASSLVPSSGGAPDTQYF.